The clone carrying this TCR beta chain was detected only a few times. Its antigen is unknown. The V gene's germline CDR1 is ENHRY and CDR2 SYGVKD. V lost 7 bases, J lost 2 bases, and 8 bases stayed unmatched. The CDR3 has 15 residues. Tagging with unique molecular identifiers was a feature of the TCR beta cDNA libraries. Each batch of about 1 to 11 million T cells produced some 450,000 cDNA molecules. Each CDR3 protein is one row after TCRdb ran MiXCR on the PCR reads. Among about 460,000 distinct CDR3 sequences listed, 40% to 55% were seen once. The data are from a study of post-analysis software for immune sequencing data. For the study at large: Patients had relapsing-remitting, secondary progressive or progressive-relapsing multiple sclerosis; some lacked subtype.

Study-wide findings and caveats: When patients were compared with controls, roughly five TRBV segments were more frequent, TRBV5-6, TRBV5-1 and TRBV20-1 among them. Samples made in the same batch grouped tightly together by F measure. Normalized Chao1 diversity in multiple sclerosis patients fell significantly below that of controls.

This TCR derives from a girl between 10 and 17 years old with multiple sclerosis. The sequenced sample was blood. The V gene is TRBV10-3, the J gene TRBJ2-1; TRBD1 matches at 7 bases. The CDR3 region has the DNA TGTGCCATCAACTATCGGGACAGCCCCTACAATGAGCAGTTCTTC. It codes for CAINYRDSPYNEQFF.